The clone carrying this T cell receptor beta chain was seen at least ten times. TCRdb redid the calling of the RACE reads with MiXCR, one entry per CDR3 protein. This table holds over 55,000 distinct CDR3 sequences, 11% found once. The data were obtained in a study of human T cells and chemical hapten exposure. Time point specified: patch test 3, about 24 weeks after DPC sensitization. The treatment is: therapeutic diphenylcyclopropenone sensitization with weekly scalp DPC. Alopecia patients deemed DPC-suitable, aged 18 to 70, excluding pregnancy. The TCR originated in a woman aged 45-65 years with alopecia areata. Some clones in this sample may be carry-over from other donors' samples. This material consisted of whole blood, taken in connection with sensitization to the hapten diphenylcyclopropenone (DPC).

The CDR3 coding sequence is TGTGCCAGCAGCCTCCACGATACCGAAAAACTGTTTTTT. As protein: CASSLHDTEKLFF. The chain couples TRBV7-9 to TRBJ1-4; no definite D call. Germline assignment: CDR1 SEHNR and CDR2 FQNEAQ (reference sequence). CDR3 length equals 13 residues. V dropped 5 bases and J dropped 8 bases, with 12 bases sitting between them. Together with reference TRBV7-9 and TRBJ1-4, the CDR3 gives the full variable domain: DTGVSQNPRHKITKRGQNVTFRCDPISEHNRLYWYRQTLGQGPEFLTYFQNEAQLEKSRLLSDRFSAERPKGSFSTLEIQRTEQGDSAMYLCASSLHDTEKLFFGSGTQLSVL.